Presented here are 21 T cell receptor beta chains from one specimen sequenced in a study of T cell responses to AZD1222 COVID-19 vaccine. The repertoire was sequenced with immunoSEQ multiplex PCR; TCRdb's copy has only in-frame clones and lacks some. Of approximately 170,000 clones in the sample, 88% were seen once. Source: peripheral blood, taken 28 days after the second AZD1222 dose. These TCRs come from an adult who received the AZD1222 COVID-19 vaccine.

The chain has TRBV5-1 and TRBJ2-5; D is possibly TRBD2 (6 bases). V lost 5 bases and J 3 bases, leaving 11 bases between the germline ends. This CDR3 has 13 amino acids. CDR1 is SGHRS and CDR2 is YFSETQ in the germline V gene. CDR3 residues: CASRSSGEETQYF. DNA for the CDR3: TGCGCCAGCAGAAGTTCGGGGGAAGAGACCCAGTACTTC.

The J gene is TRBJ1-1, the V gene TRBV7-3; 9 bases align to TRBD1. Germline V CDR1 and CDR2: SGHTA, FQGTGA. This CDR3 is built from 14 residues. Trimming removed 5 bases from V and 7 bases from J; junction bases left unmatched: 8. The CDR3 DNA follows: TGTGCCAGCAGCGCTCACAGGGGGCAGGGTGAAGCTTTCTTT. This encodes CASSAHRGQGEAFF.

This CDR3 is CASREVGAGTNYGYTF. The CDR3 region has the DNA TGTGCCAGCCGAGAGGTCGGGGCAGGGACTAACTATGGCTACACCTTC. The J gene is TRBJ1-2, the V gene TRBV27; weak D call: TRBD1 (5 bases). Trimming left V 8 bases short and J 0 bases short, with 19 bases between. From germline, CDR1 is MNHEY and CDR2 SMNVEV (reference sequence). The CDR3 is 16 residues long.

The chain joins TRBV3-1 (or the pseudogene TRBV3-2) to TRBJ1-1, with 7 nucleotides matching TRBD1. Germline CDR1 and CDR2: LGHDT and YNNKEL (reference sequence). With 1 base clipped from V and 4 bases from J, the junction kept 9 bases outside the gene matches. CDR3 length: 16 amino acids. CDR3 in amino acids: CASSQVVNRGLTEAFF. The CDR3 region has the DNA TGTGCCAGCAGCCAAGTCGTCAACAGGGGCCTCACTGAAGCTTTCTTT.

The chain has TRBV6-5 and TRBJ1-2; D remains unclear. This CDR3 region has 13 residues. The germline CDR1 and CDR2 sequences are MNHEY and SVGAGI. V was shortened by 2 bases and J by 3 bases, with 7 bases between the two germline ends. The CDR3, as DNA: TGTGCCAGCAGTTACAGGGCGGACTATGGCTACACCTTC. Translated, it gives CASSYRADYGYTF.

The chain employs TRBV7-2 and TRBJ2-2; TRBD1 or TRBD2 may be the D gene (5 bases each). The CDR3 contains 16 residues. The ends were cut back, 1 base at V and 4 bases at J, with 13 bases in the middle. The germline gives CDR1 SGHTA, CDR2 FQGNSA. CDR3 sequence: CASSLVGGPATGELFF. The CDR3 bases are TGTGCCAGCAGCTTAGTTGGGGGTCCGGCCACCGGGGAGCTGTTTTTT.

This chain uses TRBV5-1 with TRBJ1-2; tentative D call: TRBD1 (5 bases). Germline CDR1 SGHRS, CDR2 YFSETQ. V was shortened by 4 bases and J by 2 bases, with 18 bases between the two germline ends. This CDR3 comprises 16 residues. The CDR3 bases are TGCGCCAGCAGCGGCGGGGCAGGGCGACGGAACTATGGCTACACCTTC. Its translation is CASSGGAGRRNYGYTF.

The V and J genes are TRBV2 and TRBJ1-5; no definite D call. Germline CDR1 SNHLY, CDR2 FYNNEI. The CDR3 is 16 amino acids. V shed 1 base and J shed 2 bases, with 12 bases lying between them. Here the CDR3 reads CASSEGPGIGNQPQHF. CDR3 DNA: TGTGCCAGCAGTGAAGGTCCGGGAATCGGCAATCAGCCCCAGCATTTT.

This chain uses TRBV6-5 with TRBJ2-5; 8 positions match TRBD1. Germline V gene data show CDR1 as MNHEY and CDR2 as SVGAGI. The junction had 7 bases not matched to a gene; V was cut back by 2 bases and J by 5 bases. The CDR3 runs 15 residues. The CDR3 region has the DNA TGTGCCAGCAGTTACCCCGCAGGGGGCCGCGAGACCCAGTACTTC. Translated, it gives CASSYPAGGRETQYF.

V gene TRBV5-1 combines with J gene TRBJ2-5; 7 bases align to TRBD2. The CDR3 consists of 14 residues. V shed 2 bases, J shed 2 bases, and the junction held 3 bases outside the gene matches. Germline V gene data show CDR1 as SGHRS and CDR2 as YFSETQ. CDR3 DNA: TGCGCCAGCAGCTTAGCGGGGAGTCAAGAGACCCAGTACTTC. Encoded protein: CASSLAGSQETQYF.

This sequence joins TRBV7-2 and TRBJ2-7; D is unresolved. The CDR3 totals 13 residues. CDR1 is SGHTA, CDR2 FQGNSA, per germline. V lost 4 bases, J lost 7 bases, and 14 bases lay in between. CDR3 residues: CASSSGLGWEQYF. The CDR3, as DNA: TGTGCCAGCAGCTCGGGCCTCGGATGGGAGCAGTACTTC.

The rearrangement joins TRBV3-1 (or the pseudogene TRBV3-2) to TRBJ2-7; D not certain. Germline assignment: CDR1 LGHDT and CDR2 YNNKEL (reference sequence). The V gene lost 1 base and the J gene lost 0 bases, with 7 bases spanning the gap. This CDR3 is built from 14 residues. This CDR3 is CASSQAGSSYEQYF. CDR3 nucleotide sequence: TGTGCCAGCAGCCAAGCAGGAAGCTCCTACGAGCAGTACTTC.

The genes are TRBV5-1 and TRBJ2-7; 10 bases align to TRBD1. CDR1 is SGHRS, CDR2 YFSETQ, per germline. There are 14 residues in the CDR3. Unmatched junction bases numbered 4, after V lost 2 bases and J lost 5 bases. The CDR3 region has the DNA TGCGCCAGCAGCTTCGGGACAGGGGCCAACGAGCAGTACTTC. Its protein is CASSFGTGANEQYF.

This chain joins TRBV3-1 (or the pseudogene TRBV3-2) and TRBJ2-7, with 10 bases matching TRBD1. V was pared by 4 bases and J by 2 bases, with 2 bases of the junction left unmatched. The CDR3 covers 14 residues. The germline V gene encodes CDR1 LGHDT and CDR2 YNNKEL (reference sequence). The CDR3 sequence is CASSPGTGAYEQYF. CDR3 nucleotide sequence: TGTGCCAGCAGCCCGGGGACAGGGGCCTACGAGCAGTACTTC.

This sequence joins TRBV7-2 and TRBJ1-1; tentative D call: TRBD1 (6 bases). The CDR3 extends over 16 amino acids. Germline V gene lookup returns CDR1 SGHTA and CDR2 FQGNSA. Trimming shortened V by 3 bases and J by 0 bases, and 14 bases separated the two germline ends. The CDR3 region has the DNA TGTGCCAGCAGCTTTTATACAGGGACTTTGAACACTGAAGCTTTCTTT. Residues: CASSFYTGTLNTEAFF.

V gene TRBV11-2 combines with J gene TRBJ2-5; unclear D gene. V dropped 2 bases and J dropped 4 bases, with 14 bases sitting between them. CDR1 and CDR2 (germline): SGHAT, FQNNGV. The CDR3 spans 15 residues. In DNA, the CDR3 is TGTGCCAGCAGCTTACTCGAGTCCGAATTAGAGACCCAGTACTTC. Its protein is CASSLLESELETQYF.

This clone was seen just once. The rearrangement uses TRBV11-1 and TRBJ2-5, with a weak D call TRBD1 (5 bases). V lost 3 bases and J lost 4, with 12 bases in between. Germline assignment: CDR1 SGHAT and CDR2 FQDESV (reference sequence). This CDR3 contains 14 residues. Here the CDR3 reads CASSLRSGPETQYF. The CDR3 DNA reads as TGTGCCAGCAGCTTGCGGTCAGGGCCAGAGACCCAGTACTTC.

The CDR3 sequence: CASSLERLGDTQYF. CDR3 DNA: TGTGCCAGCAGCTTGGAACGACTAGGGGATACGCAGTATTTT. The rearrangement joins TRBV5-4 to TRBJ2-3; weak D call: TRBD2 (6 bases). CDR1 is SGHNT, CDR2 YYREEE, per germline (reference sequence). There are 14 residues in the CDR3. V lost 0 bases to trimming and J lost 6 bases, with 11 bases between them.

This clone occurred a few times. The gene calls are TRBV28 and TRBJ2-7, with D unresolved. Trimming took 2 bases from V and 2 from J, leaving 7 bases between them. CDR3 length: 13 residues. CDR1 and CDR2 (germline): MDHEN, SYDVKM. CDR3 sequence (DNA): TGTGCCAGCAGTTTAGGAGCTCCCTACGAGCAGTACTTC. Amino acid sequence: CASSLGAPYEQYF. Together with reference TRBV28 and TRBJ2-7, the CDR3 gives the full variable domain: DVKVTQSSRYLVKRTGEKVFLECVQDMDHENMFWYRQDPGLGLRLIYFSYDVKMKEKGDIPEGYSVSREKKERFSLILESASTNQTSMYLCASSLGAPYEQYFGPGTRLTVT.

This chain joins TRBV19 and TRBJ1-2; weak D call: TRBD1 (5 bases). Trimming shortened V by 9 bases and J by 3 bases, and 14 bases separated the two germline ends. This CDR3 spans 13 amino acids. CDR1 is LNHDA and CDR2 is SQIVND in the germline V gene (reference sequence). The chain's CDR3 is CASQGVRDYGYTF. In nucleotides, the CDR3 is TGTGCCAGCCAAGGGGTCCGGGACTATGGCTACACCTTC.

This rearrangement joins TRBV6-6 to TRBJ2-7; 7 bases align to TRBD1. In germline, CDR1 is MNHNY, CDR2 SVGAGI (reference sequence). This CDR3 has 13 amino acids. V dropped 5 bases and J dropped 2; count of bases not matched to a gene: 3. The CDR3 here is CASSGTVTYEQYF. The CDR3 coding sequence is TGTGCCAGCAGTGGGACAGTCACCTACGAGCAGTACTTC.